These T cell receptor beta chains were read from a single sample in a study of cytomegalovirus exposure and HLA in healthy donors. TCRdb's copy holds only in-frame clones and misses some; the assay was immunoSEQ multiplex PCR. The sample carries about 65,000 clones, 80% recorded once. Sequenced input: PBMCs. The receptors originated from a woman between 25 and 40 years old in good health and CMV-seronegative. Both conserved end residues are part of each CDR3. The size of a clone is reported for some rows only, either as once, few or many, or as a class for expanded clones.

j_call: TRBJ2-3; clone_size: .; v_call: TRBV4-1; cdr3_aa: CASSQGEAGGRNTQYF
j_call: TRBJ2-6; clone_size: few; v_call: TRBV4-1; cdr3_aa: CASSYQGSGANVLTF
j_call: TRBJ1-6; clone_size: .; v_call: TRBV7-8; cdr3_aa: CASSSGQGNHSPLHF
j_call: TRBJ1-3; clone_size: .; v_call: TRBV6-5; cdr3_aa: CASSYSRQNTGNTIYF
j_call: TRBJ1-2; clone_size: once; v_call: TRBV6-5; cdr3_aa: CASQQVGQGGRGYTF
j_call: TRBJ2-7; clone_size: .; v_call: TRBV9; cdr3_aa: CASSVERDPSYEQYF
j_call: TRBJ1-2; clone_size: once; v_call: TRBV5-4; cdr3_aa: CASSPRASGPDYGYTF
j_call: TRBJ1-5; clone_size: .; v_call: TRBV1; cdr3_aa: CTSSQPNNPPGKDNQPQHF
j_call: TRBJ2-7; clone_size: .; v_call: TRBV7-9; cdr3_aa: CASSPSGSSSYEQYF
j_call: TRBJ1-1; clone_size: few; v_call: TRBV4-3; cdr3_aa: CASSQVPGLNLNTEAFF
j_call: TRBJ2-7; clone_size: .; v_call: TRBV2; cdr3_aa: CASAGQYEQYF
j_call: TRBJ2-2; clone_size: .; v_call: TRBV27; cdr3_aa: CASSLLNTGELFF
j_call: TRBJ1-5; clone_size: .; v_call: TRBV9; cdr3_aa: CASSPSGNQPQHF
j_call: TRBJ1-5; clone_size: .; v_call: TRBV6-1; cdr3_aa: CASSEMGHHYQPQHF
j_call: TRBJ1-5; clone_size: .; v_call: TRBV5-1; cdr3_aa: CASSFGQGVGPQHF
j_call: TRBJ1-2; clone_size: .; v_call: TRBV18; cdr3_aa: CASSLASFKGYTF
j_call: TRBJ1-2; clone_size: .; v_call: TRBV29-1; cdr3_aa: CSARQGADYGYTF
j_call: TRBJ2-1; clone_size: .; v_call: TRBV5-1; cdr3_aa: CASSLFAGGFDEQFF
j_call: TRBJ1-2; clone_size: .; v_call: TRBV30; cdr3_aa: CAWSVGSGNIYGYTF
j_call: TRBJ1-4; clone_size: .; v_call: TRBV6-5; cdr3_aa: CASKKTVNEKLFF
j_call: TRBJ1-2; clone_size: .; v_call: TRBV18; cdr3_aa: CASSPEGTADYGYTF
j_call: TRBJ2-3; clone_size: .; v_call: TRBV5-4; cdr3_aa: CASSYGLAGNTQYF
j_call: TRBJ1-1; clone_size: .; v_call: TRBV28; cdr3_aa: CATSVGLGENTEAFF
j_call: TRBJ2-4; clone_size: .; v_call: TRBV10-1; cdr3_aa: CASSESGAKNIQYF
j_call: TRBJ2-7; clone_size: .; v_call: TRBV6-5; cdr3_aa: CASSYSGQGSAYEQYF
j_call: TRBJ1-3; clone_size: .; v_call: TRBV4-1; cdr3_aa: CASSQDRTGGNTIYF
j_call: TRBJ2-4; clone_size: .; v_call: TRBV30; cdr3_aa: CAWNPLGGRVDKNIQYF
j_call: TRBJ1-1; clone_size: .; v_call: TRBV5-4; cdr3_aa: CASSFTGAPEAFF
j_call: TRBJ1-1; clone_size: .; v_call: TRBV7-2; cdr3_aa: CASSPPGVTEAFF
j_call: TRBJ2-7; clone_size: .; v_call: TRBV5-6; cdr3_aa: CASSLNRDRSRTYEQYF
j_call: TRBJ1-2; clone_size: .; v_call: TRBV2; cdr3_aa: CASSAGNYGYTF
j_call: TRBJ2-7; clone_size: .; v_call: TRBV7-2; cdr3_aa: CASSLDRVSGGDYF
j_call: TRBJ1-5; clone_size: .; v_call: TRBV28; cdr3_aa: CASSWGVGQPQHF
j_call: TRBJ2-7; clone_size: .; v_call: TRBV2; cdr3_aa: CASSSGLAGEMAYF
j_call: TRBJ2-1; clone_size: .; v_call: TRBV6-5; cdr3_aa: CASSLGLAVEQFF
j_call: TRBJ2-5; clone_size: .; v_call: TRBV7-2; cdr3_aa: CASSFRRASGSLETQYF
j_call: TRBJ2-7; clone_size: .; v_call: TRBV14; cdr3_aa: CASSHKVWRSYEQYF
j_call: TRBJ2-1; clone_size: .; v_call: TRBV25-1; cdr3_aa: CASGPPSSYNEQFF
j_call: TRBJ2-7; clone_size: .; v_call: TRBV4-3; cdr3_aa: CASSRQLRNEQYF
j_call: TRBJ2-3; clone_size: .; v_call: TRBV29-1; cdr3_aa: CSVEDLLGLAPDTQYF
j_call: TRBJ1-1; clone_size: .; v_call: TRBV6-5; cdr3_aa: CASSFQRALNTEAFF
j_call: TRBJ2-2; clone_size: .; v_call: TRBV7-9; cdr3_aa: CASSLATNTGELFF
j_call: TRBJ1-1; clone_size: .; v_call: TRBV25-1; cdr3_aa: CASSSGTVEAFF
j_call: TRBJ1-1; clone_size: .; v_call: TRBV28; cdr3_aa: CASRLWGQVDTEAFF
j_call: TRBJ2-1; clone_size: .; v_call: TRBV27; cdr3_aa: CASTSLSGLAGVKSYNEQFF
j_call: TRBJ2-3; clone_size: .; v_call: TRBV4-1; cdr3_aa: CASSPTSTSGSLDTQYF